The 24 T cell receptor beta chains presented below share a single source sample, sequenced in a study of cytomegalovirus exposure and HLA in healthy donors. It was with 60 Vbeta and 13 Jbeta primers that the PCR ran. The repertoire was sequenced with immunoSEQ multiplex PCR; TCRdb's copy has only in-frame clones and lacks some. The profile shows roughly 140,000 clones, 75% to 85% of them singletons. The sequenced sample consisted of PBMCs. These receptors were collected from a woman under 30 in good health and CMV-seropositive.

This sequence joins TRBV19 and TRBJ2-7; 10 bases agree with TRBD2. The CDR3 sequence is 15 residues long. V was clipped by 5 bases and J by 2 bases; unmatched bases: 6. Germline CDR1 reads LNHDA; CDR2 reads SQIVND (reference sequence). CDR3 in DNA: TGTGCCAGTAGTCCTACTAGCGGGGAAACCTACGAGCAGTACTTC. This gives the protein CASSPTSGETYEQYF.

J is TRBJ2-2 and V is TRBV19; the match to TRBD2 covers 9 bases. The V gene end was trimmed by 7 bases and the J gene end by 5 bases; junction bases not matched to a gene: 8. The CDR3 is made up of 15 amino acids. Per the germline V gene, CDR1 is LNHDA and CDR2 is SQIVND (reference sequence). The CDR3 coding sequence is TGTGCCAGTATTGTTGCGGGGGGGTGGACCGGGGAGCTGTTTTTT. This encodes CASIVAGGWTGELFF.

The rearrangement joins TRBV10-2 to TRBJ2-7; 8 nucleotides match TRBD1. The CDR3 is 12 residues long. J gave up 4 bases and V 6 bases, and 2 bases lay outside the gene matches. The germline V gene encodes CDR1 WSHSY and CDR2 SAAADI. CDR3 sequence: CASRGQEYEQYF. The CDR3 nucleotides are TGCGCCAGCAGGGGACAGGAGTACGAGCAGTACTTC.

The chain joins TRBV30 to TRBJ2-2, with D unresolved. This CDR3 spans 13 amino acids. Germline V CDR1 and CDR2: GTSNPN, SVGIG (reference sequence). The V end lost 2 bases, the J end lost 4 bases, and 8 bases lay between the germline ends. CDR3 amino acids: CAWSPGFTGELFF. The CDR3 DNA follows: TGTGCCTGGAGTCCCGGGTTCACCGGGGAGCTGTTTTTT.

The J gene is TRBJ1-1, the V gene TRBV28, with D possibly matching TRBD1 (5 bases). The germline CDR1 and CDR2 sequences are MDHEN and SYDVKM. The CDR3 covers 15 residues. The germline V and J ends were trimmed by 5 bases and 0 bases, with 13 bases remaining between them. In nucleotides, the CDR3 is TGTGCCAGCAGTGGGGCAGGGTCCATGAACACTGAAGCTTTCTTT. This codes for CASSGAGSMNTEAFF.

The chain uses TRBV4-3 and TRBJ2-7, with 10 nucleotides matching TRBD1. This CDR3 contains 14 residues. The germline V gene has CDR1 LGHNA and CDR2 YSLEER. Unmatched junction bases numbered 6, after V lost 5 bases and J lost 5 bases. CDR3 DNA: TGCGCCAGCAGCTATGGACAGGGGGTGCACGAGCAGTACTTC. Protein product: CASSYGQGVHEQYF.

This chain uses TRBV9 with TRBJ2-2; a possible D gene is TRBD2 (5 bases). Between the trimmed V and J ends, which lost 0 bases and 7 bases, there was a span of 7 bases. CDR1 and CDR2 (germline): SGDLS, YYNGEE. CDR3 size: 13 residues. CDR3 loop: CASSVGGIGELFF. Written as DNA, the CDR3 is TGTGCCAGCAGCGTAGGAGGGATCGGGGAGCTGTTTTTT.

This clone was observed once. The chain is built from TRBV5-4 and TRBJ2-2; 10 positions agree with TRBD2. The ends lost 2 bases at V and 4 bases at J; junction bases unmatched: 2. This CDR3 has 15 amino acids. Per germline, CDR1 SGHNT and CDR2 YYREEE (reference sequence). The CDR3 region is CASSLKRGGTGELFF. The CDR3 DNA is TGTGCCAGCAGCTTAAAGCGGGGGGGCACCGGGGAGCTGTTTTTT.

This sequence joins TRBV6-1 and TRBJ2-3, with D possibly matching TRBD2 (6 bases). The CDR3 runs to 14 residues. Germline CDR1 MNHNS, CDR2 SASEGT. V was pared by 6 bases and J by 2 bases, with 12 bases between. CDR3 in DNA: TGTGCCAGCAGGGCAGGAGGGACCACAGATACGCAGTATTTT. As protein: CASRAGGTTDTQYF.

The rearrangement links TRBV5-1 to TRBJ2-7; 10 nucleotides line up with TRBD1. This CDR3 spans 14 amino acids. The ends lost 4 bases at V and 6 bases at J; junction bases unmatched: 7. Germline V gene sequence: CDR1 SGHRS, CDR2 YFSETQ. DNA of the CDR3: TGCGCCAGCAGCCATGACAGGGGGCGCTTCGAGCAGTACTTC. Translating it yields CASSHDRGRFEQYF. The complete variable domain, with remaining parts taken from reference TRBV5-1 and TRBJ2-7, reads KAGVTQTPRYLIKTRGQQVTLSCSPISGHRSVSWYQQTPGQGLQFLFEYFSETQRNKGNFPGRFSGRQFSNSRSEMNVSTLELGDSALYLCASSHDRGRFEQYFGPGTRLTVT.

Remarks on this clone: This sample includes further DNA sequences coding for the same CDR3. The chain combines TRBV5-1 with TRBJ2-5, with D tentatively TRBD2 (5 bases). The CDR3 spans 14 residues. V lost 0 bases and J lost 2, with 8 bases in between. The germline V gene encodes CDR1 SGHRS and CDR2 YFSETQ. CDR3 DNA sequence: TGCGCCAGCAGCTTGGGGTCGGGGCAAGAGACCCAGTACTTC. Its translation is CASSLGSGQETQYF.

J is TRBJ2-1 and V is TRBV2; no reliable D call. V lost 8 bases and J 5 bases, leaving 10 bases between the germline ends. Per germline, CDR1 SNHLY and CDR2 FYNNEI. The CDR3 extends over 12 amino acids. The CDR3 spells CASPLRNNEQFF. The CDR3, as DNA: TGTGCCAGCCCCTTGCGGAACAATGAGCAGTTCTTC.

The chain is built from TRBV5-1 and TRBJ1-3, with no clear D. This CDR3 comprises 13 residues. V lost 5 bases, J lost 2 bases, and 8 bases lay in between. CDR1 and CDR2 (germline): SGHRS, YFSETQ. DNA of the CDR3: TGCGCCAGCAGACAGCTCGCTGGAAACACCATATATTTT. Protein product: CASRQLAGNTIYF. Combining the CDR3 with reference TRBV5-1 and TRBJ1-3 gives the whole variable domain KAGVTQTPRYLIKTRGQQVTLSCSPISGHRSVSWYQQTPGQGLQFLFEYFSETQRNKGNFPGRFSGRQFSNSRSEMNVSTLELGDSALYLCASRQLAGNTIYFGEGSWLTVV.

J is TRBJ1-1 and V is TRBV14; 9 bases line up with TRBD1. The V gene end was trimmed by 3 bases and the J gene end by 2 bases; junction bases not matched to a gene: 22. The CDR3 is 21 residues long. Germline V gene data show CDR1 as SGHDN and CDR2 as FVKESK. Here the CDR3 DNA reads TGTGCCAGCAGCCAGTCTCATGCCGGGACAGGGAGGTTCGAAGTTAACACTGAAGCTTTCTTT. Protein product: CASSQSHAGTGRFEVNTEAFF. The whole variable domain, filled in from reference TRBV14 and TRBJ1-1, reads EAGVTQFPSHSVIEKGQTVTLRCDPISGHDNLYWYRRVMGKEIKFLLHFVKESKQDESGMPNNRFLAERTGGTYSTLKVQPAELEDSGVYFCASSQSHAGTGRFEVNTEAFFGQGTRLTVV.

The chain links TRBV19 to TRBJ2-1; D is unresolved. This CDR3 has 13 residues. Germline-derived CDR1 and CDR2 are LNHDA and SQIVND (reference sequence). With 9 bases removed from V and 8 bases from J, the gap between germline ends came to 17 bases. CDR3 amino acids: CASSSVVSDEQFF. CDR3 DNA: TGTGCCAGCTCTTCAGTTGTTTCCGATGAGCAGTTCTTC.

The V call is TRBV6-1, the J call TRBJ2-7, with 10 bases matching TRBD1. J was trimmed by 4 bases and V by 2 bases; bases with no gene match: 11. Germline lookup yields CDR1 MNHNS and CDR2 SASEGT. The CDR3 totals 17 residues. CDR3 protein: CASSESGQGRGGYEQYF. CDR3 DNA: TGTGCCAGCAGTGAATCGGGACAGGGGCGAGGTGGTTACGAGCAGTACTTC.

This clone was counted once. The V gene is TRBV7-9, the J gene TRBJ1-4; no definite D call. Trimming removed 3 bases at V and 10 bases at J, with 9 bases between. In germline, CDR1 is SEHNR, CDR2 FQNEAQ (reference sequence). There are 12 residues in the CDR3. This CDR3 is CASSFAGGKLFF. CDR3 nucleotides: TGTGCCAGCAGCTTTGCAGGAGGAAAACTGTTTTTT.

The CDR3 loop reads CASSSLIQGEGYTF. CDR3 nucleotide sequence: TGTGCCAGCAGCTCTTTAATCCAGGGTGAGGGCTACACCTTC. V is TRBV7-6 and J is TRBJ1-2; a weak D match, TRBD1 (5 bases). CDR1 is SGHVS, CDR2 FNYEAQ, per germline. The CDR3 contains 14 residues. Trimming took 4 bases from V and 8 from J, leaving 17 bases between them.

The chain is built from TRBV27 and TRBJ2-3, with D maybe TRBD2 (6 bases). Trimming cost V 1 base and J 4 bases, with 12 bases left between them. Germline loops: CDR1 MNHEY, CDR2 SMNVEV (reference sequence). This CDR3 contains 15 residues. CDR3 protein: CASSLYGGASDTQYF. CDR3 coding DNA: TGTGCCAGCAGTTTATACGGCGGGGCGTCAGATACGCAGTATTTT.

Only a few counts were recorded for this clone. The CDR3 here is CASSPLKGNGYTF. The CDR3 nucleotides are TGTGCCAGCTCACCACTTAAGGGGAATGGCTACACCTTC. This chain links TRBV18 with TRBJ1-2; a weak D match, TRBD1 (5 bases). CDR3 size: 13 residues. V shed 1 base and J shed 6 bases, with 9 bases lying between them. CDR1 and CDR2 (germline): KGHSH, LQKENI.

The rearrangement joins TRBV27 to TRBJ1-2; D is unclear. Trimming took off 10 bases at V and 3 bases at J, with 15 bases between the two ends. The CDR3 runs to 13 residues. The germline V gene has CDR1 MNHEY and CDR2 SMNVEV (reference sequence). The CDR3 loop reads CATFGQDYYGYTF. The CDR3 nucleotides are TGTGCCACCTTTGGTCAAGACTACTATGGCTACACCTTC.

The sample holds a few counts of this clone. The chain links TRBV5-1 to TRBJ2-7; TRBD1 matches at 8 bases. CDR3 size: 15 residues. CDR1 is SGHRS, CDR2 YFSETQ, per germline. Unmatched junction bases numbered 4, after V lost 0 bases and J lost 2 bases. CDR3 nucleotides: TGCGCCAGCAGCTTGGAGTGGACAGGGACCTACGAGCAGTACTTC. Its translation is CASSLEWTGTYEQYF.

This sequence joins TRBV5-1 and TRBJ2-7, with TRBD2 identical over 8 bases. Germline V gene lookup returns CDR1 SGHRS and CDR2 YFSETQ. The CDR3 consists of 16 residues. J lost 6 bases, V lost 7 bases, and 18 bases had no gene match. The CDR3 spells CASGHDLSGGYVEQYF. The CDR3 bases are TGCGCCAGCGGCCACGACTTAAGCGGGGGCTACGTCGAGCAGTACTTC. The whole variable domain, filled in from reference TRBV5-1 and TRBJ2-7, reads KAGVTQTPRYLIKTRGQQVTLSCSPISGHRSVSWYQQTPGQGLQFLFEYFSETQRNKGNFPGRFSGRQFSNSRSEMNVSTLELGDSALYLCASGHDLSGGYVEQYFGPGTRLTVT.

The CDR3 reads CASNTDAYEQYF. CDR3 nucleotides: TGTGCCAGCAATACAGATGCCTACGAGCAGTACTTC. The chain joins TRBV6-1 to TRBJ2-7; D remains ambiguous. This CDR3 contains 12 residues. The V gene lost 7 bases and the J gene lost 2 bases, with 9 bases spanning the gap. CDR1 and CDR2 (germline): MNHNS, SASEGT.